This TCR beta chain comes out of a study of blood T cell repertoires in COVID-19. Trimming took off 0 bases at V and 0 bases at J, with 10 bases between the two ends. The CDR3 spans 16 residues. Looked up from germline, CDR1 is SGHKS and CDR2 is YYEKEE (reference sequence). TCRdb keeps only in-frame clones here, not all; method: immunoSEQ multiplex PCR. The sample lists over 150,000 clones; over 70% were seen once. The sequenced sample consisted of peripheral blood. The TCR sequence derives from a woman older than 75 with active or convalescent COVID-19. The J gene is TRBJ1-5, the V gene TRBV5-5; D not resolved. The CDR3 is CASSLEVAYSNQPQHF. The CDR3 DNA reads as TGTGCCAGCAGCTTGGAGGTAGCATATAGCAATCAGCCCCAGCATTTT.